This T cell receptor (beta chain) was retrieved from a study of blood T cell repertoires in COVID-19. The CDR3 extends over 17 amino acids. From germline, CDR1 is LGHDT and CDR2 YNNKEL (reference sequence). V was shortened by 0 bases and J by 0 bases, with 14 bases between the two germline ends. In the study's own analysis: Reference gene primer amplification yielded estimated nucleated cell counts. The method was immunoSEQ multiplex PCR; TCRdb's version includes in-frame clones alone and lacks a portion of them. The DNA gave D and trimming, while V, J and clone size come from that table. The sample includes about 220,000 clones, roughly four fifths of them seen just once.

Sequencing used peripheral blood. This clonotype originated in a woman aged 60 to 75 with acute or convalescent COVID-19. The rearrangement joins TRBV3-1 (or the pseudogene TRBV3-2) to TRBJ1-2, with D unclear. Here the CDR3 reads CASSQDLGKGANYGYTF. As DNA, the CDR3 is TGTGCCAGCAGCCAAGATTTAGGGAAGGGAGCTAACTATGGCTACACCTTC.